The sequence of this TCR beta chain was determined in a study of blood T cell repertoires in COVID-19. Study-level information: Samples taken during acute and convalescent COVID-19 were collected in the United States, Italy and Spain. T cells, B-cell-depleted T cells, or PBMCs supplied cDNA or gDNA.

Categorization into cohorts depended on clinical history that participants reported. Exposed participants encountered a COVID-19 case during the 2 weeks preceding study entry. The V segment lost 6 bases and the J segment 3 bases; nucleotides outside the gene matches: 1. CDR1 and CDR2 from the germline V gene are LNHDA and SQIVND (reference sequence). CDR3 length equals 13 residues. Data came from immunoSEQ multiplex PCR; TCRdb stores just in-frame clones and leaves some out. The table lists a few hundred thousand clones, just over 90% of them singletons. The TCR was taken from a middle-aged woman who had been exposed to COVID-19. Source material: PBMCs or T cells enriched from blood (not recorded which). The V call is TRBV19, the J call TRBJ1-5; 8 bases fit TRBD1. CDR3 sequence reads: CASRDRDNQPQHF. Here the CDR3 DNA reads TGTGCCAGTAGGGACAGGGACAATCAGCCCCAGCATTTT.